The rows below give T cell receptor beta chains drawn from one sample of a study of T cells in Graves' hyperthyroidism and ophthalmopathy. TCRdb itself ran the multiplex PCR reads through MiXCR, one entry per CDR3 protein. The table includes hundreds of thousands of distinct CDR3 sequences, roughly a quarter detected once. Specimen: blood. Source of these receptors: a woman between 25 and 40 years old with Graves' ophthalmopathy. CDR3s include the opening cysteine and the closing phenylalanine or tryptophan. The D gene is left open where the match is weak. The size entry is marked missing in some rows and otherwise reads once, few, many or a size class.

V: TRBV6-1
J: TRBJ1-5
D: .
size: many
CDR3: CASSEAGYQPQHF
DNA: TGTGCCAGCAGTGAAGCGGGTTATCAGCCCCAGCATTTT

V: TRBV20-1
J: TRBJ1-1
D: .
size: .
CDR3: CSASGTVNTEAFF
DNA: TGCAGTGCTAGCGGGACGGTGAACACTGAAGCTTTCTTT

V: TRBV29-1
J: TRBJ2-7
D: .
size: many
CDR3: CSVRSYEQYF
DNA: TGCAGCGTTCGGTCCTACGAGCAGTACTTC

V: TRBV6-2/TRBV6-3
J: TRBJ1-1
D: .
size: many
CDR3: CASSYSILGAGVGTEAFF
DNA: TGTGCCAGCAGTTACTCGATTTTAGGTGCAGGGGTTGGGACTGAAGCTTTCTTT

V: TRBV29-1
J: TRBJ1-2
D: TRBD1
size: .
CDR3: CSVAGQGSIYGYTF
DNA: TGCAGCGTTGCGGGACAGGGTTCGATCTATGGCTACACCTTC

V: TRBV28
J: TRBJ2-7
D: .
size: once
CDR3: CASRDRHYEQYF
DNA: TGTGCCAGCAGGGACAGACACTACGAGCAGTACTTC

V: TRBV7-9
J: TRBJ2-7
D: .
size: many
CDR3: CASEGPTSYEQYF
DNA: TGTGCCAGCGAAGGACCTACCTCCTACGAGCAGTACTTC

V: TRBV30
J: TRBJ2-2
D: .
size: .
CDR3: CAWSAYSTGELFF
DNA: TGTGCCTGGAGTGCATACAGCACCGGGGAGCTGTTTTTT

V: TRBV3-1
J: TRBJ1-1
D: .
size: .
CDR3: CASSHYGDTEAFF
DNA: TGTGCCAGCAGCCATTACGGGGACACTGAAGCTTTCTTT

V: TRBV6-2/TRBV6-3
J: TRBJ1-2
D: .
size: many
CDR3: CASTSGTYYGYTF
DNA: TGTGCCAGCACCTCGGGGACATATTATGGCTACACCTTC

V: TRBV5-6
J: TRBJ1-1
D: .
size: .
CDR3: CASSSSPAAANTEAFF
DNA: TGTGCCAGCAGCTCCTCACCAGCTGCGGCGAACACTGAAGCTTTCTTT

V: TRBV27
J: TRBJ1-5
D: TRBD1
size: many
CDR3: CASSIDTGGNQPQHF
DNA: TGTGCCAGCAGCATCGATACAGGGGGCAATCAGCCCCAGCATTTT

V: TRBV6-5
J: TRBJ2-7
D: .
size: many
CDR3: CASSGTWQGISYEQYF
DNA: TGTGCCAGCAGCGGAACATGGCAGGGTATCTCCTACGAGCAGTACTTC

V: TRBV4-1
J: TRBJ2-7
D: .
size: many
CDR3: CASSQVASEQYF
DNA: TGCGCCAGCAGCCAGGTCGCTTCCGAGCAGTACTTC

V: TRBV27
J: TRBJ1-1
D: .
size: few
CDR3: CASSLKPLSEAFF
DNA: TGTGCCAGCAGTTTAAAGCCCCTAAGTGAAGCTTTCTTT

V: TRBV6-1
J: TRBJ2-2
D: .
size: .
CDR3: CASSPDSGDTGELFF
DNA: TGTGCCAGCAGTCCGGACAGTGGGGACACCGGGGAGCTGTTTTTT

V: TRBV7-2
J: TRBJ2-7
D: TRBD1
size: many
CDR3: CASSLKGTGSSYEQYF
DNA: TGTGCCAGCAGCTTAAAGGGGACAGGGAGCTCCTACGAGCAGTACTTC

V: TRBV7-9
J: TRBJ2-7
D: .
size: many
CDR3: CASSLRMDSYEQYF
DNA: TGTGCCAGCAGCTTACGGATGGATAGCTACGAGCAGTACTTC

V: TRBV20-1
J: TRBJ1-5
D: .
size: .
CDR3: CSASRREGRQPQHF
DNA: TGCAGTGCTAGTAGGAGGGAGGGCCGTCAGCCCCAGCATTTT

V: TRBV30
J: TRBJ2-2
D: .
size: .
CDR3: CAWSRVGSGTGELFF
DNA: TGTGCCTGGAGTCGGGTGGGTAGCGGCACCGGGGAGCTGTTTTTT

V: TRBV7-3
J: TRBJ1-6
D: .
size: many
CDR3: CASSLSVLNSPLHF
DNA: TGTGCCAGCAGCTTAAGCGTGCTCAATTCACCCCTCCACTTT

V: TRBV6-1
J: TRBJ1-5
D: .
size: .
CDR3: CASSEGQPVGQPQHF
DNA: TGTGCCAGCAGTGAGGGACAACCCGTGGGTCAGCCCCAGCATTTT

V: TRBV11-2
J: TRBJ2-5
D: .
size: many
CDR3: CASSQDSQETQYF
DNA: TGTGCCAGCAGCCAGGACAGCCAAGAGACCCAGTACTTC

V: TRBV29-1
J: TRBJ2-4
D: .
size: few
CDR3: CSVEVGAKNIQYF
DNA: TGCAGCGTTGAAGTCGGGGCTAAAAACATTCAGTACTTC

V: TRBV6-5
J: TRBJ1-2
D: .
size: many
CDR3: CASSYRGRDGYTF
DNA: TGTGCCAGCAGTTACAGAGGGAGGGACGGCTACACCTTC

V: TRBV28
J: TRBJ2-5
D: .
size: many
CDR3: CASSHIRDYQETQYF
DNA: TGTGCCAGCAGTCATATCCGGGACTACCAAGAGACCCAGTACTTC

V: TRBV4-1
J: TRBJ2-7
D: TRBD1
size: few
CDR3: CASSQAGKGTAYEQYF
DNA: TGCGCCAGCAGCCAAGCCGGGAAGGGGACAGCCTACGAGCAGTACTTC

V: TRBV7-9
J: TRBJ1-1
D: .
size: .
CDR3: CASSSAGWATEAFF
DNA: TGTGCCAGCAGCTCAGCAGGGTGGGCCACTGAAGCTTTCTTT

V: TRBV19
J: TRBJ2-2
D: .
size: many
CDR3: CASSMGPWAGELFF
DNA: TGTGCCAGTAGTATGGGGCCTTGGGCGGGGGAGCTGTTTTTT

V: TRBV4-1
J: TRBJ1-3
D: .
size: .
CDR3: CASRQTAGNTIYF
DNA: TGCGCCAGCAGACAGACAGCTGGAAACACCATATATTTT

V: TRBV20-1
J: TRBJ2-7
D: TRBD1
size: many
CDR3: CSATRQGLFYEQYF
DNA: TGCAGTGCTACCCGACAGGGGTTGTTCTACGAGCAGTACTTC

V: TRBV27
J: TRBJ1-5
D: .
size: many
CDR3: CASSYGYNQPQHF
DNA: TGTGCCAGCAGTTACGGCTACAATCAGCCCCAGCATTTT

V: TRBV12-3/TRBV12-4
J: TRBJ1-3
D: .
size: many
CDR3: CASSDMGRNTIYF
DNA: TGTGCCAGCAGCGACATGGGGAGGAACACCATATATTTT

V: TRBV11-1
J: TRBJ2-6
D: .
size: many
CDR3: CASSQDSSGANVLTF
DNA: TGTGCCAGCAGCCAAGACAGCTCTGGGGCCAACGTCCTGACTTTC

V: TRBV19
J: TRBJ2-7
D: .
size: many
CDR3: CASSNRVPYEQYF
DNA: TGTGCCAGTAGTAACAGGGTCCCCTACGAGCAGTACTTC

V: TRBV29-1
J: TRBJ2-2
D: .
size: many
CDR3: CSVSPGQNTGELFF
DNA: TGCAGCGTGAGCCCGGGACAAAACACCGGGGAGCTGTTTTTT

V: TRBV29-1
J: TRBJ1-1
D: TRBD1
size: many
CDR3: CSAQWDRNTEAFF
DNA: TGCAGCGCGCAGTGGGACAGGAACACTGAAGCTTTCTTT

V: TRBV20-1
J: TRBJ2-5
D: .
size: many
CDR3: CRVLGGERETQYF
DNA: TGCAGGGTCCTAGGAGGGGAGAGGGAGACCCAGTACTTC

V: TRBV20-1
J: TRBJ1-2
D: .
size: many
CDR3: CSASAPGYTF
DNA: TGCAGTGCTAGTGCTCCTGGCTACACCTTC

V: TRBV4-2
J: TRBJ2-7
D: .
size: many
CDR3: CASSQYRDSYEQYF
DNA: TGTGCCAGCAGCCAATACCGGGACTCTTACGAGCAGTACTTC

V: TRBV30
J: TRBJ1-2
D: .
size: few
CDR3: CAWSGGNYGYTF
DNA: TGTGCCTGGAGCGGGGGAAACTATGGCTACACCTTC

V: TRBV6-2/TRBV6-3
J: TRBJ2-2
D: .
size: .
CDR3: CASTPRGGELFF
DNA: TGTGCCAGCACTCCGAGGGGCGGGGAGCTGTTTTTT

V: TRBV7-9
J: TRBJ2-7
D: .
size: many
CDR3: CASRGTSYEQYF
DNA: TGTGCCAGCAGGGGCACCTCCTACGAGCAGTACTTC